This T cell receptor (beta chain) came from a study of blood T cell repertoires in COVID-19. Study-level background: The cDNA or gDNA used as material had been derived from T cells, B-cell-depleted T cells, or PBMCs.

Germline V gene data show CDR1 as WNHNN and CDR2 as SYGVQD (reference sequence). This CDR3 region has 16 residues. The ends were cut back, 0 bases at V and 0 bases at J, with 11 bases in the middle. Participants were placed into cohorts based on the clinical history they reported. The recovered donors of Cohort 3 showed two negative PCRs, clearance, or symptom resolution. This table comes from immunoSEQ multiplex PCR, and its TCRdb copy is limited to in-frame clones, with some not included. Counted here are around 300,000 clones, 85% to 90% occurring once; the ten biggest clones make up roughly a tenth.

Sample: PBMCs or T cells enriched from blood (not recorded which). The chain uses TRBV10-1 and TRBJ1-1; unclear D gene. The receptor comes from a woman in her 30s who had recovered from COVID-19. The CDR3 DNA is TGCGCCAGCAGTGAGTCGAAGCCTACTATGAACACTGAAGCTTTCTTT. This translates into CASSESKPTMNTEAFF.